Sequencing of this T cell receptor beta chain was carried out in a study of identical twins. This clonotype was counted a few times. What it binds is not known. The CDR3 runs 13 residues. The germline CDR1 and CDR2 sequences are MNHNS and SASEGT. Trimming took 7 bases from V and 8 from J, leaving 15 bases between them. Whole-study results and caveats: Abundant beta clonotypes from cord blood bore fewer insertions; memory repertoires lacked this pattern. Conclusions were drawn cross-sectionally by statistical analysis, without following the same donors.

Template switching added a universal primer site, and cDNA bore unique molecular identifiers. TCRdb independently ran MiXCR on the 5' RACE reads; one entry per CDR3 protein. The table shows 450,000 or so distinct CDR3 sequences, with about 14% occurring only once. These same records also appear under a second study, on yellow fever vaccine responses in identical twins. As reported in that work: Twins' vaccine T cell response reportedly gave the appearance of partial convergence and partial personalization.

The chain couples TRBV6-1 to TRBJ2-1; the D gene could be TRBD1 or TRBD2 (5 bases each). The specimen was CD4+ T cells sorted from blood. The source of this sequence is a woman between 18 and 29 years old in good health. The CDR3, as DNA: TGTGCCAGCATCCCCCCGGGGCGGGATGAGCAGTTCTTC. This encodes CASIPPGRDEQFF.